This T cell receptor beta chain appears in the sequencing data of a study of T cell responses to AZD1222 COVID-19 vaccine. The wider study: Both about-4-week and about-12-week second-dose recipients were combined. Study observations and caveats: Researchers took repertoire samples only after the peak T cell response had come. Most donors were white British, females outnumbered males, and clonal diversity was possibly underestimated.

TCRdb's copy holds only in-frame clones and misses some; the assay was immunoSEQ multiplex PCR. The repertoire holds 100,000 to 150,000 clones, with about 89% as singletons. This clone was counted only a few times. The antigen remains undetermined. CDR1 and CDR2 (germline): SGHTA, FQGNSA. The CDR3 contains 16 residues. Germline trimming cut 5 bases from V and 3 bases from J; bases unmatched to any gene: 12. The rearrangement links TRBV7-2 to TRBJ2-7, with 8 bases identical to TRBD2. The source of this sequence is an adult in good health. The input for sequencing was peripheral blood, taken on day 0 of AZD1222 vaccination. CDR3 in amino acids: CASSQPGGVIIYEQYF. CDR3 nucleotide sequence: TGTGCCAGCAGCCAACCCGGGGGGGTTATAATCTACGAGCAGTACTTC.